This T cell receptor (beta chain) was recovered during a study of T-cell memory formation after mild COVID-19. Study conclusions and caveats: Cross-reactive memory appears to have joined, as suggested by some responding clones showing up in pre-infection memory. Later expanders leaned CD4+, whereas day 15 to 85 contracting clones were balanced CD4/CD8.

Regarding this clonotype: No antigen is known for it.

There are 15 residues in the CDR3. Germline V gene lookup returns CDR1 SGHTA and CDR2 FQGNSA. Trimming stripped 5 bases from V and 5 bases from J, with 19 bases between. TCRdb passed the 5' RACE reads through MiXCR, listing each CDR3 protein once. This sample has approximately 240,000 distinct CDR3 sequences, with around 15% found just once. The chain has TRBV7-2 and TRBJ2-7, with a possible D match to TRBD2 (6 bases). Input material: PBMCs or a T cell subset sorted from them (not recorded which). The receptor comes from a man aged 18-30 years who had mild COVID-19 (a few samples of this study predate the infection). Cell type and time point are not known. CDR3 residues: CASSPGGGGTDEQYF. The CDR3 region has the DNA TGTGCCAGCAGCCCGGGTGGCGGCGGGACCGACGAGCAGTACTTC.